This T cell receptor beta chain emerged from a study of identical twins' blood T cells. Points from the study as a whole: Each donor's most abundant TCRbeta clonotypes shared more CDR3 sequences with her twin than unrelated donors. Environmental influences on twin similarity could not be excluded.

All three twin pairs grew up together with likely shared infections and vaccines. Each TCR cDNA library carried sample-specific barcodes on both ends. One entry per CDR3 protein, called by TCRdb with MiXCR from the 5' RACE reads. The data show 350,000 to 450,000 distinct CDR3 sequences, approximately 30% seen once. CDR3 length equals 17 residues. Germline lookup yields CDR1 MGHRA and CDR2 YSYEKL. To note about this clonotype: What it binds is not known. Since a much larger clone is just one base distant, this may be a read error.

The rearrangement joins TRBV4-1 to TRBJ2-3; 7 nucleotides agree with TRBD1. This sequence was found in a woman aged 18 to 55 in good health. The sample consisted of PBMCs. In DNA, the CDR3 is TGCGCCAGCGGCCAAGGAAACCGACAGGGACGATCGAATACGCAGTATTTT. It specifies CASGQGNRQGRSNTQYF.